This T cell receptor beta chain was recorded in a study of blood T cell repertoires in COVID-19. Study in general: Researchers got acute and convalescent COVID-19 samples from the United States, Italy and Spain.

In Seattle, patients joined the study during active infection and were tracked longitudinally. This clone showed up just once. The germline CDR1 and CDR2 sequences are LNHDA and SQIVND (reference sequence). The ends lost 8 bases at V and 2 bases at J; junction bases unmatched: 0. This CDR3 spans 12 amino acids. TCRdb's copy holds only in-frame clones and misses some; the assay was immunoSEQ multiplex PCR. The sample has fewer than 200,000 clones; roughly 76% are singletons. This clonotype was sampled from a woman older than 75 with COVID-19, enrolled during active disease. This chain uses TRBV19 with TRBJ1-5; TRBD1 aligns across 7 bases. Sequencing was carried out using peripheral blood. CDR3 sequence (DNA): TGTGCCAGTGGACAGGGCAATCAGCCCCAGCATTTT. Its translation is CASGQGNQPQHF.